This TCR beta chain derives from a study of cytomegalovirus exposure and HLA in healthy donors. Notes on the study in general: Rare TCR sequences dominated, though some public TCRs recurred in many donors. Listed as cytomegalovirus-associated were 150 or so TCR beta chains.

Repertoires were generated with immunoSEQ multiplex PCR, while TCRdb's copy carries only in-frame clones and drops some. The table has fewer than 150,000 clones, around nine tenths seen once. Trimming removed 3 bases from V and 5 bases from J; junction bases left unmatched: 2. Germline values: CDR1 MNHEY, CDR2 SVGAGI. This CDR3 is 13 amino acids long. About this clone: The antigen remains unidentified.

The source of this sequence is a man younger than 35 in good health and CMV-seropositive. V is TRBV6-5 and J is TRBJ1-1; TRBD1 matches at 8 bases. The sample taken for sequencing was PBMCs. The CDR3 spells CASSYRTGTEAFF. CDR3 in DNA: TGTGCCAGCAGTTATCGGACAGGGACTGAAGCTTTCTTT.